The 13 T cell receptor beta chains below were found in one sample sequenced in a study of blood T cells in healthy people across ages. Primed by a sample-barcoded 5' primer and a J-beta primer mix, a second PCR proceeded for roughly 6 to 12 cycles. TCRdb redid the calling of the 5' RACE reads with MiXCR, one entry per CDR3 protein. The table shows roughly 800,000 distinct CDR3 sequences, with around 36% occurring only once. The sequenced material came from blood. These receptors were taken from a man between 18 and 35 years old in good health.

This chain connects TRBV25-1 to TRBJ1-1; 7 bases align to TRBD1. The germline V gene has CDR1 MGHDK and CDR2 SYGVNS. The CDR3 is 14 residues long. J lost 12 bases, V lost 4 bases, and 14 bases had no gene match. The CDR3 spells CASSGAYDRALPFF. As DNA, the CDR3 is TGTGCCAGCAGTGGAGCGTACGACAGGGCCCTTCCTTTCTTT.

The CDR3: CASGQGVFNTGELFF. CDR3 DNA sequence: TGTGCCAGCGGACAGGGGGTTTTCAACACCGGGGAGCTGTTTTTT. This rearrangement joins TRBV2 to TRBJ2-2; the match to TRBD1 covers 10 bases. CDR1 is SNHLY, CDR2 FYNNEI, per germline. The CDR3 runs 15 residues. V shed 8 bases and J 2 bases; nucleotides not matched to a gene: 5. Together with reference TRBV2 and TRBJ2-2, the CDR3 gives the full variable domain: EPEVTQTPSHQVTQMGQEVILRCVPISNHLYFYWYRQILGQKVEFLVSFYNNEISEKSEIFDDQFSVERPDGSNFTLKIRSTKLEDSAMYFCASGQGVFNTGELFFGEGSRLTVL.

The chain carries TRBV3-1 and TRBJ1-1; D may be TRBD1 (5 bases). The CDR3 extends over 13 amino acids. Per germline, CDR1 LGHDT and CDR2 YNNKEL (reference sequence). The V end was cut by 5 bases, the J end by 6 bases, with 13 bases between. The CDR3 DNA follows: TGTGCCAGCAGCACCAGCCCGGGGGCTGAAGCTTTCTTT. Amino acids: CASSTSPGAEAFF.

V gene TRBV6-6 combines with J gene TRBJ1-5; D gene ambiguous. Trimming took off 0 bases at V and 1 base at J, with 7 bases between the two ends. The germline V gene encodes CDR1 MNHNY and CDR2 SVGAGI (reference sequence). The CDR3 extends over 15 amino acids. The CDR3 coding sequence is TGTGCCAGCAGTTACTCGAGGGTGAGCAATCAGCCCCAGCATTTT. This encodes CASSYSRVSNQPQHF.

About this clonotype: Mismatch with germline at one junction end may stem from a read error. The chain carries TRBV12-3 or TRBV12-4 and TRBJ2-1, with 11 nucleotides matching TRBD1. CDR3 length equals 15 residues. The CDR3 region has the DNA TGTGCCAGCAGAGCCCCGGGACAGGGGGTCTATGAGCTGTTCTTC. It translates to CASRAPGQGVYELFF.

This chain joins TRBV7-9 and TRBJ1-2; D perhaps matches TRBD1 (6 bases). V lost 3 bases and J 1 base, leaving 18 bases between the germline ends. In germline, CDR1 is SEHNR, CDR2 FQNEAQ (reference sequence). CDR3 length: 17 amino acids. The CDR3 sequence is CASSFPTRDIDNYGYTF. CDR3 DNA: TGTGCCAGCAGCTTCCCCACACGGGACATAGATAACTATGGCTACACCTTC.

As regards this clonotype: A much larger clone differs from this one at a single base, so this may be a read error. The chain is built from TRBV5-1 and TRBJ2-4, with 8 nucleotides matching TRBD1. Germline CDR1 SGHRS, CDR2 YFSETQ. The CDR3 has 17 residues. As DNA, the CDR3 is TGCACCAGCAGCCCGCTACCCGGACAGGGTACATACAATGAGCAGTACTTC. Its protein product is CTSSPLPGQGTYNEQYF.

CDR3 sequence reads: CASRTKRTGEAFF. The CDR3 nucleotides read TGTGCCAGCAGAACAAAGAGGACAGGGGAAGCTTTCTTT. The genes are TRBV6-5 and TRBJ1-1; 8 bases agree with TRBD1. Germline CDR1 MNHEY, CDR2 SVGAGI. CDR3 size: 13 residues. The V segment lost 6 bases and the J segment 8 bases; nucleotides outside the gene matches: 8.

The chain is built from TRBV7-2 and TRBJ2-1; 9 bases match TRBD2. The ends lost 2 bases at V and 3 bases at J; junction bases unmatched: 8. Germline CDR1 SGHTA, CDR2 FQGNSA. There are 17 residues in the CDR3. DNA of the CDR3: TGTGCCAGCAGCTTATATTTTGCGGGGGGGTACTACAATGAGCAGTTCTTC. Translated, it gives CASSLYFAGGYYNEQFF. Using reference TRBV7-2 and TRBJ2-1 for the parts outside the CDR3, the full variable domain is GAGVSQSPSNKVTEKGKDVELRCDPISGHTALYWYRQSLGQGLEFLIYFQGNSAPDKSGLPSDRFSAERTGGSVSTLTIQRTQQEDSAVYLCASSLYFAGGYYNEQFFGPGTRLTVL.

This clonotype appeared a few times. This rearrangement joins TRBV20-1 to TRBJ1-1; unclear D gene. Trimming pared 1 base from V and 5 bases from J, leaving 5 bases between. Germline-derived CDR1 and CDR2 are DFQATT and SNEGSKA (reference sequence). CDR3 length: 11 residues. The DNA of the CDR3 is TGCAGTGCTAGAGCCGGGACTGAAGCTTTCTTT. Translating it yields CSARAGTEAFF.

This clonotype was seen repeatedly, ten times or more. The chain uses TRBV12-3 or TRBV12-4 and TRBJ1-2; unclear D gene. Trimming pared 5 bases from V and 4 bases from J, leaving 11 bases between. The CDR3 sequence is 13 residues long. This CDR3 is CASSLVDSYGYTF. The DNA for the CDR3 is TGTGCCAGCAGTCTAGTTGACTCCTATGGCTACACCTTC.

This rearrangement joins TRBV9 to TRBJ2-1; D may correspond to TRBD1 or TRBD2 (5 bases each). V lost 3 bases to trimming and J lost 5 bases, with 12 bases between them. CDR3 size: 14 residues. The germline V gene has CDR1 SGDLS and CDR2 YYNGEE. The CDR3 loop reads CASSGRGRHNEQFF. The CDR3 DNA reads TGTGCCAGCAGCGGCCGGGGCAGGCACAATGAGCAGTTCTTC.

This clonotype was counted a few times. The J gene is TRBJ2-2, the V gene TRBV15; maybe TRBD2 (7 bases). Trimming shortened V by 5 bases and J by 4 bases, and 17 bases separated the two germline ends. The germline CDR1 and CDR2 sequences are LNHNV and YYDKDF (reference sequence). CDR3 length: 16 amino acids. The DNA of the CDR3 is TGTGCCACCAGCCCCCGCGGGGGCGTTATCACCGGGGAGCTGTTTTTT. As protein: CATSPRGGVITGELFF.